This T cell receptor beta chain originates from a study of blood T cell repertoires in COVID-19 (dated by TCRdb to the early 2020s). Study-level background: Samples covering the acute and convalescent phases of COVID-19 were provided by collaborators in the United States, Italy and Spain. Sample metadata almost always included a de-identified subject ID, COVID-19 status, age in years and sex. The repertoires were released in a freely available public database intended as a resource for research on the immune response to SARS-CoV-2. The material from the prospective study consisted of cDNA or gDNA derived from T cells, B-cell-depleted T cells, or PBMCs. The dataset comprised deeply sampled blood TCRbeta repertoires from subjects exposed to, actively infected with, or recovered from COVID-19. Where available, HLA class I and class II types were obtained from metadata supplied by the sample provider rather than from assay-based typing. The samples were drawn from two sources: the first 160 participants of the ongoing ImmuneRACE study, and over 950 subjects contributed by 6 global collaborators. Summary of the overall study and its limitations: The quantity of clinical and demographic metadata differed by source and by participant and was supplied without curation.

TCRbeta CDR3 regions were amplified from genomic DNA using the immunoSEQ Assay, a bias-controlled multiplex PCR. As for the authors' bioinformatics: Nucleated cell counts per sample were estimated from amplification of reference gene primers within the assay. Sequence reads were collapsed and filtered to measure the absolute abundance of every unique TCRbeta CDR3 rearrangement. For each sample, productive Simpson clonality was calculated as the square root of Simpson's diversity index over productive rearrangements. Drawn from immuneACCESS, this table holds only the in-frame rearrangements with V and J called that TCRdb kept. Clones are partly lost; checked studies trace under half to an unresolved V gene and leave the rest unexplained. V and J calls and clone size follow that table, whereas D and trimming were derived from the DNA. This sample has around 450,000 clones in its table, and roughly 87% of those were observed once. The ten largest account for 0.7% of the sample.

Participants in the prospective study were enrolled through a virtual design, were aged 18 to 89 years, and lived in about 25 United States geographic areas. To assign participants to cohorts, the prospective study relied on clinical history that participants themselves reported in a screening survey and a study questionnaire. ImmuneRACE Cohort 3 recovered participants were defined by two consecutive negative NP/OP PCR tests, healthcare professional clearance, or symptom resolution. Each participant in the prospective study had whole blood, serum and a nasopharyngeal or oropharyngeal swab collected by mobile phlebotomists. Participants in the prospective study had the option to provide additional blood draws and questionnaires over an approximately two-month period. Before DNA extraction, blood samples from the prospective study were shipped at room temperature or frozen. CDR1 is given as LGHDT and CDR2 as YNNKEL, both from the germline V gene (reference sequence). V was cut back by 4 bases and J by 6 bases, leaving a gap of 16 bases between them. Including the terminal cysteine and phenylalanine, the CDR3 comprises 15 residues. The only DNA kept is the CDR3, 45 bases in frame from the first base.

This clone was seen more than once but under ten times. It lacks a known antigen. No much larger clonotype is one base removed from it; base qualities were not supplied. The source of this sequence is a woman under 30 who had recovered from COVID-19. Input material: PBMCs or T cells enriched from blood (not recorded which). The rearrangement combines TRBV3-1 (or the pseudogene TRBV3-2) with TRBJ1-5, with a tentative D gene TRBD1 over 6 matching bases. CDR3 protein: CASSLGRGAGQPQHF. The DNA sequence is given as TGTGCCAGCAGCCTGGGCCGGGGGGCGGGTCAGCCCCAGCATTTT.